The sequence of this T cell receptor (beta chain) was determined in a study of cytomegalovirus exposure and HLA in healthy donors. Study-wide context: Within an early data release were 85 million or so unique TCRs drawn from HLA-typed donors.

Per germline, CDR1 SGHTA and CDR2 FQGNSA. Deletions cut 4 bases from V and 0 bases from J, with 16 bases between. The CDR3 is 17 residues long. Both 60 Vbeta primers and 13 Jbeta primers went into the PCR. The data were produced by immunoSEQ multiplex PCR, yet TCRdb's version contains in-frame clones alone and is incomplete. This sample has tens of thousands of clones; around 83% occur once, and the top ten carry approximately 17%. Sequenced: PBMCs. This receptor was identified in a man aged 70 or older in good health and CMV-seropositive. The rearrangement links TRBV7-2 to TRBJ1-5; D call uncertain. The CDR3 DNA reads as TGTGCCAGCAGCTCCGGAGGTCAGACCTTTAGCAATCAGCCCCAGCATTTT. The encoded protein is CASSSGGQTFSNQPQHF.